A single sample gave rise to the 19 T cell receptor beta chains below, sequenced in a study of blood T cell repertoires in COVID-19. The method was immunoSEQ multiplex PCR; TCRdb's version includes in-frame clones alone and lacks a portion of them. The data contain approximately 45,000 clones, around 86% of them singletons. The sample taken for sequencing was peripheral blood. These receptors all stem from a human donor in a cohort sampled during active COVID-19.

The chain couples TRBV15 to TRBJ1-6; 7 nucleotides align to TRBD1. Trimming cost V 6 bases and J 7 bases; bases outside gene matches: 6. The CDR3 has 14 residues. Germline loops: CDR1 LNHNV, CDR2 YYDKDF (reference sequence). The DNA of the CDR3 is TGTGCCACCAGTGTGACAGGGTCGAATTCACCCCTCCACTTT. Protein product: CATSVTGSNSPLHF.

This rearrangement joins TRBV11-2 to TRBJ2-7; 14 nucleotides line up with TRBD2. V was clipped by 4 bases and J by 4 bases; unmatched bases: 6. The CDR3 spans 16 residues. Germline CDR1 reads SGHAT; CDR2 reads FQNNGV. The chain's CDR3 is CASSSGTSGSIYEQYF. The CDR3 bases are TGTGCCAGCAGCTCAGGGACTAGCGGGAGTATTTACGAGCAGTACTTC. The full variable domain, its missing parts supplied by reference TRBV11-2 and TRBJ2-7, is EAGVAQSPRYKIIEKRQSVAFWCNPISGHATLYWYQQILGQGPKLLIQFQNNGVVDDSQLPKDRFSAERLKGVDSTLKIQPAKLEDSAVYLCASSSGTSGSIYEQYFGPGTRLTVT.

V gene TRBV7-2 combines with J gene TRBJ1-4, with D possibly matching TRBD1 (5 bases). Germline V CDR1 and CDR2: SGHTA, FQGNSA. V dropped 5 bases and J dropped 12 bases, with 19 bases sitting between them. This CDR3 has 14 residues. The CDR3 bases are TGTGCCAGCAGCCTCGACAGTTATCGCGAGGAACTGTTTTTT. Translating gives CASSLDSYREELFF.

The gene calls are TRBV19 and TRBJ2-3; D may be TRBD1 (6 bases). V gave up 3 bases and J gave up 2 bases, with 9 bases separating them. Germline V gives CDR1 LNHDA, CDR2 SQIVND (reference sequence). The CDR3 has 14 residues. The CDR3 DNA is TGTGCCAGTAGTATCGGACAGATCACAGATACGCAGTATTTT. It specifies CASSIGQITDTQYF.

J is TRBJ1-5 and V is TRBV28; D ambiguous. This CDR3 region has 14 residues. With 8 bases removed from V and 3 bases from J, the gap between germline ends came to 14 bases. Looked up from germline, CDR1 is MDHEN and CDR2 is SYDVKM. The CDR3 region is CASGLLQNNQPQHF. The CDR3 region has the DNA TGTGCCAGCGGCCTTTTACAGAACAATCAGCCCCAGCATTTT.

The rearrangement links TRBV5-1 to TRBJ2-3; 8 bases agree with TRBD2. This CDR3 is built from 17 residues. CDR1 and CDR2 from the germline V gene are SGHRS and YFSETQ. V trimming: 4 bases; J trimming: 5 bases; junction bases outside the gene matches: 15. The CDR3: CASSPHGERELLDTQYF. The CDR3 nucleotides read TGCGCCAGCAGCCCCCATGGGGAGCGGGAGTTGTTAGATACGCAGTATTTT.

V and J are TRBV2 and TRBJ2-7; 8 bases are shared with TRBD1. Germline-derived CDR1 and CDR2 are SNHLY and FYNNEI. This CDR3 contains 12 residues. V dropped 6 bases and J dropped 4; count of bases not matched to a gene: 2. The CDR3 coding sequence is TGTGCCAGCAGCCGGGACAGGTACGAGCAGTACTTC. This codes for CASSRDRYEQYF.

This clone was detected only a few times. The chain recombines TRBV2 with TRBJ1-1, with 7 positions matching TRBD1. Germline V lookup: CDR1 SNHLY, CDR2 FYNNEI. This CDR3 has 16 amino acids. With 5 bases clipped from V and 0 bases from J, the junction kept 9 bases outside the gene matches. The CDR3 loop reads CASSSYGTAMNTEAFF. In DNA, the CDR3 is TGTGCCAGCAGTTCCTATGGGACAGCCATGAACACTGAAGCTTTCTTT.

The V gene is TRBV7-3, the J gene TRBJ2-7; 8 bases are shared with TRBD1. The CDR3 sequence is 15 residues long. Germline-derived CDR1 and CDR2 are SGHTA and FQGTGA. V lost 0 bases and J lost 3; bases outside the gene matches: 4. Here the CDR3 reads CASSLTGTGSYEQYF. The DNA for the CDR3 is TGTGCCAGCAGCTTAACCGGGACAGGAAGCTACGAGCAGTACTTC.

This chain uses TRBV7-9 with TRBJ2-7; D might be TRBD1 (7 bases). The germline V and J ends were trimmed by 6 bases and 0 bases, with 12 bases remaining between them. CDR1 and CDR2 (germline): SEHNR, FQNEAQ (reference sequence). The CDR3 runs to 14 residues. CDR3 loop: CASRPGDSSYEQYF. CDR3 DNA sequence: TGTGCCAGCAGACCGGGGGACAGCTCCTACGAGCAGTACTTC.

This chain links TRBV18 with TRBJ2-7, with TRBD2 identical over 9 bases. V lost 0 bases to trimming and J lost 5 bases; unmatched junction nucleotides: 11. Germline loops: CDR1 KGHSH, CDR2 LQKENI. CDR3 length equals 17 residues. CDR3 DNA: TGTGCCAGCTCACCACCCGGGGGTGCGGGAGGGCTCGACGAGCAGTACTTC. This codes for CASSPPGGAGGLDEQYF. Full variable domain (missing parts from reference TRBV18 and TRBJ2-7): NAGVMQNPRHLVRRRGQEARLRCSPMKGHSHVYWYRQLPEEGLKFMVYLQKENIIDESGMPKERFSAEFPKEGPSILRIQQVVRGDSAAYFCASSPPGGAGGLDEQYFGPGTRLTVT.

The CDR3 spells CASSNPGQGGIAKNIQYF. The CDR3 coding sequence is TGTGCCAGTAGTAATCCGGGACAGGGAGGGATAGCCAAAAACATTCAGTACTTC. This sequence joins TRBV19 and TRBJ2-4; 9 bases match TRBD1. Looked up from germline, CDR1 is LNHDA and CDR2 is SQIVND (reference sequence). The CDR3 contains 18 residues. The V and J ends lost 4 bases and 0 bases, in that order; junction bases with no gene match: 10.

The gene calls are TRBV30 and TRBJ2-2; TRBD2 agrees at 13 bases. Per germline, CDR1 GTSNPN and CDR2 SVGIG (reference sequence). V was pared by 3 bases and J by 7 bases, with 5 bases of the junction left unmatched. This CDR3 is built from 15 residues. DNA of the CDR3: TGTGCCTGGAGCGGACTAGCGGGAGTTGTCGGGGAGCTGTTTTTT. Encoded protein: CAWSGLAGVVGELFF.

J is TRBJ2-5 and V is TRBV27; possibly TRBD1 for D (6 bases). The CDR3 runs to 14 residues. Germline-derived CDR1 and CDR2 are MNHEY and SMNVEV (reference sequence). V gave up 5 bases and J gave up 1 base, with 11 bases separating them. The CDR3 is CASSAQGPQETQYF. CDR3 nucleotide sequence: TGTGCCAGCAGTGCACAGGGCCCCCAAGAGACCCAGTACTTC.

This clone has only a few counts. The chain couples TRBV7-9 to TRBJ2-2; 8 bases match TRBD2. The CDR3 has 13 amino acids. Germline-derived CDR1 and CDR2 are SEHNR and FQNEAQ (reference sequence). V trimming: 10 bases; J trimming: 5 bases; junction bases outside the gene matches: 6. The CDR3 protein is CANEAGDTGELFF. In DNA form, the CDR3 reads TGTGCCAACGAAGCGGGAGATACCGGGGAGCTGTTTTTT.

This clone showed up just once. This sequence joins TRBV2 and TRBJ1-4; no reliable D call. Germline loops: CDR1 SNHLY, CDR2 FYNNEI. The V gene lost 7 bases and the J gene lost 7 bases, with 7 bases spanning the gap. The CDR3 consists of 11 residues. For the CDR3, the DNA is TGTGCCAGCACAGGCTTTGAAAAACTGTTTTTT. It specifies CASTGFEKLFF.

The genes are TRBV24-1 and TRBJ1-4; D not certain. The CDR3 totals 16 residues. Germline V lookup: CDR1 KGHDR, CDR2 SFDVKD. The ends were cut back, 0 bases at V and 0 bases at J, with 7 bases in the middle. The CDR3 loop is CATSDLQVATNEKLFF. CDR3 DNA: TGTGCCACCAGTGATTTGCAGGTTGCAACTAATGAAAAACTGTTTTTT.

This sequence joins TRBV27 and TRBJ2-5; the D gene is possibly TRBD1 (5 bases). Germline loops: CDR1 MNHEY, CDR2 SMNVEV (reference sequence). V was pared by 6 bases and J by 0 bases, with 11 bases between. This CDR3 is built from 14 residues. In DNA, the CDR3 is TGTGCCAGCAGGTCCGCAGGGTACCAAGAGACCCAGTACTTC. As protein: CASRSAGYQETQYF.

V and J are TRBV5-1 and TRBJ1-6, with 7 positions matching TRBD1. Germline V gene lookup returns CDR1 SGHRS and CDR2 YFSETQ. CDR3 length: 14 amino acids. Trimming cost V 0 bases and J 7 bases; bases outside gene matches: 1. The CDR3 region is CASSLGDRNSPLHF. The CDR3 nucleotides are TGCGCCAGCAGCTTGGGGGACAGAAATTCACCCCTCCACTTT. Together with reference TRBV5-1 and TRBJ1-6, the CDR3 gives the full variable domain: KAGVTQTPRYLIKTRGQQVTLSCSPISGHRSVSWYQQTPGQGLQFLFEYFSETQRNKGNFPGRFSGRQFSNSRSEMNVSTLELGDSALYLCASSLGDRNSPLHFGNGTRLTVT.